Presented here are 28 T cell receptor beta chains from one specimen sequenced in a study of blood T cell repertoires in COVID-19. Sequenced by immunoSEQ multiplex PCR; TCRdb stores in-frame clones only, minus some. The table lists tens of thousands of clones, 88% of them singletons, with roughly a fifth in the top ten. Sequencing used peripheral blood. The receptors were gathered from a human donor in a cohort sampled during active COVID-19.

This clone was counted between two and nine times. V and J are TRBV11-2 and TRBJ2-2; 14 nucleotides line up with TRBD2. CDR1 is SGHAT and CDR2 is FQNNGV in the germline V gene. The J segment lost 5 bases and the V segment lost 5 bases, leaving 7 bases of the junction unmatched. The length of the CDR3 is 17 residues. Here the CDR3 reads CASSAGTSGSLTGELFF. In DNA form, the CDR3 reads TGTGCCAGCAGCGCCGGGACTAGCGGGAGTCTAACCGGGGAGCTGTTTTTT. Looking up the rest from reference TRBV11-2 and TRBJ2-2 gives the full variable domain: EAGVAQSPRYKIIEKRQSVAFWCNPISGHATLYWYQQILGQGPKLLIQFQNNGVVDDSQLPKDRFSAERLKGVDSTLKIQPAKLEDSAVYLCASSAGTSGSLTGELFFGEGSRLTVL.

The chain recombines TRBV5-4 with TRBJ1-6, with 8 bases lining up with TRBD1. The CDR3 runs to 14 residues. Per germline, CDR1 SGHNT and CDR2 YYREEE (reference sequence). V gave up 1 base and J gave up 7 bases; unmatched junction bases: 1. CDR3 DNA sequence: TGTGCCAGCAGCTTGAACAGGGGGAATTCACCCCTCCACTTT. Protein: CASSLNRGNSPLHF.

V is TRBV19 and J is TRBJ2-7; 9 positions agree with TRBD1. The germline V gene encodes CDR1 LNHDA and CDR2 SQIVND (reference sequence). The CDR3 extends over 18 amino acids. Trimming removed 4 bases from V and 4 bases from J; junction bases left unmatched: 17. Here the CDR3 DNA reads TGTGCCAGTAGTACCCTTCCGGACGGGACAGGGCGACCTTACGAGCAGTACTTC. Its protein product is CASSTLPDGTGRPYEQYF.

This clone was seen a few times. This rearrangement joins TRBV4-1 to TRBJ2-7, with D unresolved. The CDR3 has 14 residues. Germline loops: CDR1 MGHRA, CDR2 YSYEKL. Trimming removed 4 bases from V and 2 bases from J, with 12 bases in between. The CDR3 reads CASSPLGRAYEQYF. In DNA form, the CDR3 reads TGCGCCAGCAGCCCCCTGGGCAGAGCCTACGAGCAGTACTTC.

In DNA form, the CDR3 reads TGTGCCAGCAGCGTACTGGGGGGCTCCTACAATGAGCAGTTCTTC. This codes for CASSVLGGSYNEQFF. V usage is TRBV9 and J usage is TRBJ2-1; D may be TRBD2 (6 bases). The germline gives CDR1 SGDLS, CDR2 YYNGEE. There are 15 residues in the CDR3. Trimming cost V 1 base and J 0 bases, with 8 bases left between them.

V gene TRBV28 combines with J gene TRBJ2-6; tentative D call: TRBD1 (6 bases). V shed 5 bases and J shed 0 bases, with 20 bases lying between them. This CDR3 has 19 amino acids. Germline V gene lookup returns CDR1 MDHEN and CDR2 SYDVKM. CDR3 in amino acids: CASSLRTGLSASGANVLTF. The CDR3 region has the DNA TGTGCCAGCAGTCTCCGAACAGGGTTATCTGCCTCTGGGGCCAACGTCCTGACTTTC.

This sequence joins TRBV5-1 and TRBJ2-7; TRBD1 aligns across 7 bases. Per germline, CDR1 SGHRS and CDR2 YFSETQ. The J segment lost 4 bases and the V segment lost 4 bases, leaving 11 bases of the junction unmatched. The CDR3 has 15 amino acids. The chain's CDR3 is CASSDTGALGYEQYF. The DNA of the CDR3 is TGCGCCAGCAGCGATACAGGGGCCCTAGGTTACGAGCAGTACTTC.

The chain joins TRBV9 to TRBJ1-5, with a weak D call TRBD1 (6 bases). Germline assignment: CDR1 SGDLS and CDR2 YYNGEE. V lost 5 bases and J 3 bases, leaving 15 bases between the germline ends. This CDR3 is built from 15 residues. CDR3 in DNA: TGTGCCAGCAGTCCTCGGCAGGGGCCCAATCAGCCCCAGCATTTT. Translated, it gives CASSPRQGPNQPQHF.

This sequence joins TRBV11-2 and TRBJ2-3; tentative D call: TRBD2 (5 bases). Germline V gives CDR1 SGHAT, CDR2 FQNNGV. V gave up 5 bases and J gave up 2 bases, with 11 bases separating them. The length of the CDR3 is 14 residues. For the CDR3, the DNA is TGTGCCAGCAGCCGTCTGGACTCCACAGATACGCAGTATTTT. Translated, it gives CASSRLDSTDTQYF.

This clone was seen just once. J is TRBJ2-1 and V is TRBV30, with D possibly TRBD2 on 5 matching bases. Trimming shortened V by 0 bases and J by 9 bases, and 12 bases separated the two germline ends. Germline V gene sequence: CDR1 GTSNPN, CDR2 SVGIG (reference sequence). This CDR3 is 13 amino acids long. This CDR3 reads CAWSVREWSEQFF. The CDR3 coding sequence is TGTGCCTGGAGTGTCCGGGAATGGAGTGAGCAGTTCTTC.

The chain employs TRBV28 and TRBJ2-2; D possibly corresponds to TRBD1 (6 bases). Looked up from germline, CDR1 is MDHEN and CDR2 is SYDVKM. Trimming cost V 3 bases and J 1 base, with 9 bases left between them. The CDR3 is 15 residues long. CDR3 in amino acids: CASSFGQQNTGELFF. For the CDR3, the DNA is TGTGCCAGCAGTTTCGGACAGCAGAACACCGGGGAGCTGTTTTTT.

The chain couples TRBV7-2 to TRBJ2-7; the match to TRBD2 covers 10 bases. This CDR3 has 15 amino acids. J lost 5 bases, V lost 10 bases, and 14 bases had no gene match. Germline V CDR1 and CDR2: SGHTA, FQGNSA. In DNA, the CDR3 is TGTGCCATAAACCGAAAGCGGGGGGGCCCCCACGAGCAGTACTTC. Its translation: CAINRKRGGPHEQYF. Supplemented by reference TRBV7-2 and TRBJ2-7, the full variable domain reads GAGVSQSPSNKVTEKGKDVELRCDPISGHTALYWYRQSLGQGLEFLIYFQGNSAPDKSGLPSDRFSAERTGGSVSTLTIQRTQQEDSAVYLCAINRKRGGPHEQYFGPGTRLTVT.

The chain couples TRBV19 to TRBJ1-4, with TRBD1 as a possible D gene (5 bases). Germline V gives CDR1 LNHDA, CDR2 SQIVND (reference sequence). V was pared by 6 bases and J by 4 bases, with 12 bases between. This CDR3 spans 14 amino acids. The CDR3 sequence is CASSMTVLNEKLFF. CDR3 nucleotides: TGTGCCAGTAGCATGACAGTTCTTAATGAAAAACTGTTTTTT.

Details on this clone: One end of the junction fails to match germline, which may point to a read error. The rearrangement uses TRBV4-1 and TRBJ1-1, with 7 positions matching TRBD1. The germline CDR1 and CDR2 sequences are MGHRA and YSYEKL. CDR3 length: 14 residues. This CDR3 reads CASSKDQGGFKAFF. Written as DNA, the CDR3 is TGCGCCAGCAGCAAAGACCAGGGGGGCTTTAAAGCTTTCTTT.

The chain has TRBV6-5 and TRBJ2-5, with TRBD2 as a possible D gene (5 bases). This CDR3 has 15 amino acids. Per germline, CDR1 MNHEY and CDR2 SVGAGI. Trimming took off 0 bases at V and 1 base at J, with 9 bases between the two ends. The CDR3 here is CASSYSRAPQETQYF. DNA for the CDR3: TGTGCCAGCAGTTACTCGAGGGCTCCCCAAGAGACCCAGTACTTC.

The chain is built from TRBV6-2 or TRBV6-3 and TRBJ1-2; a possible D gene is TRBD1 (5 bases). The CDR3 has 14 amino acids. Germline CDR1 is MNHEY and CDR2 is SVGEGT. The V end lost 2 bases, the J end lost 6 bases, and 13 bases lay between the germline ends. The CDR3 is CASSYRAGTHGYTF. CDR3 bases: TGTGCCAGCAGTTACAGGGCAGGGACTCATGGCTACACCTTC.

This chain uses TRBV5-6 with TRBJ2-1; TRBD2 aligns across 10 bases. The V and J ends lost 4 bases and 0 bases, in that order; junction bases with no gene match: 4. The CDR3 is made up of 16 amino acids. The germline CDR1 and CDR2 sequences are SGHDT and YYEEEE. The CDR3 region is CASSTLAGGSYNEQFF. The DNA of the CDR3 is TGTGCCAGCAGCACATTAGCGGGGGGCTCCTACAATGAGCAGTTCTTC.

This sequence joins TRBV28 and TRBJ2-7; 9 nucleotides agree with TRBD1. After removal of 3 bases from V and 2 bases from J, the junction contained 2 bases not matched to a gene. The CDR3 extends over 14 amino acids. Germline V lookup: CDR1 MDHEN, CDR2 SYDVKM. Written as DNA, the CDR3 is TGTGCCAGCAGTTTGACAGGGGGGGCCTACGAGCAGTACTTC. It translates to CASSLTGGAYEQYF.

V is TRBV4-2 and J is TRBJ2-2; 7 bases match TRBD2. With V trimmed by 0 bases and J by 0 bases, 16 bases remained unmatched. The length of the CDR3 is 21 residues. The germline V gene encodes CDR1 LGHNA and CDR2 YNFKEQ. The CDR3 here is CASSQDVVGGAGVANTGELFF. Written as DNA, the CDR3 is TGTGCCAGCAGCCAAGATGTCGTCGGAGGGGCGGGAGTAGCGAACACCGGGGAGCTGTTTTTT.

The chain joins TRBV5-4 to TRBJ2-7; tentative D call: TRBD1 (6 bases). There are 13 residues in the CDR3. The germline V gene has CDR1 SGHNT and CDR2 YYREEE (reference sequence). Deletions cut 7 bases from V and 5 bases from J, with 16 bases between. The CDR3 loop is CASSLMGADEQYF. In DNA form, the CDR3 reads TGTGCCAGCTCCTTAATGGGGGCAGACGAGCAGTACTTC.

The chain recombines TRBV7-2 with TRBJ1-2; no clear D. CDR1 and CDR2 (germline): SGHTA, FQGNSA. The CDR3 is 14 residues long. The V gene lost 0 bases and the J gene lost 3 bases, with 8 bases spanning the gap. The CDR3 DNA is TGTGCCAGCAGCTTAGCTGGCTTCGACTATGGCTACACCTTC. This sequence encodes CASSLAGFDYGYTF.

V gene TRBV7-2 combines with J gene TRBJ2-1; 11 nucleotides line up with TRBD2. With V trimmed by 5 bases and J by 1 base, 7 bases remained unmatched. CDR1 is SGHTA and CDR2 is FQGNSA in the germline V gene. The CDR3 is made up of 17 amino acids. In DNA, the CDR3 is TGTGCCAGCAGCCCGACTGCTAGCGGGGGGTCCTACAATGAGCAGTTCTTC. This codes for CASSPTASGGSYNEQFF. Supplemented by reference TRBV7-2 and TRBJ2-1, the full variable domain reads GAGVSQSPSNKVTEKGKDVELRCDPISGHTALYWYRQSLGQGLEFLIYFQGNSAPDKSGLPSDRFSAERTGGSVSTLTIQRTQQEDSAVYLCASSPTASGGSYNEQFFGPGTRLTVL.

The chain is built from TRBV5-1 and TRBJ2-1; TRBD1 agrees at 8 bases. The CDR3 is 14 residues long. Unmatched junction bases numbered 5, after V lost 4 bases and J lost 5 bases. CDR1 is SGHRS, CDR2 YFSETQ, per germline. This CDR3 is CASSGGQGNNEQFF. The CDR3 DNA reads as TGCGCCAGCAGCGGAGGACAGGGTAACAATGAGCAGTTCTTC.

The CDR3 loop is CASSRGLVGDTQYF. The CDR3 DNA reads TGTGCCAGCTCCAGGGGGCTGGTGGGAGATACGCAGTATTTT. This chain connects TRBV14 to TRBJ2-3; 8 bases match TRBD1. CDR3 length: 14 residues. Germline assignment: CDR1 SGHDN and CDR2 FVKESK. The ends lost 8 bases at V and 5 bases at J; junction bases unmatched: 9.

The rearrangement links TRBV7-9 to TRBJ2-5; 8 nucleotides agree with TRBD1. This CDR3 contains 14 residues. Per germline, CDR1 SEHNR and CDR2 FQNEAQ (reference sequence). The V segment lost 5 bases and the J segment 5 bases; nucleotides outside the gene matches: 7. The CDR3 here is CASSRRTGTETQYF. In DNA, the CDR3 is TGTGCCAGCAGCCGAAGGACAGGGACGGAGACCCAGTACTTC. The full variable domain, rest sourced from reference TRBV7-9 and TRBJ2-5, is DTGVSQNPRHKITKRGQNVTFRCDPISEHNRLYWYRQTLGQGPEFLTYFQNEAQLEKSRLLSDRFSAERPKGSFSTLEIQRTEQGDSAMYLCASSRRTGTETQYFGPGTRLLVL.

The chain combines TRBV9 with TRBJ2-7; D is unresolved. The CDR3 has 15 amino acids. Trimming pared 0 bases from V and 0 bases from J, leaving 10 bases between. CDR1 is SGDLS, CDR2 YYNGEE, per germline. The CDR3 loop is CASSVAPASSYEQYF. DNA of the CDR3: TGTGCCAGCAGCGTAGCTCCGGCTAGCTCCTACGAGCAGTACTTC.

This chain connects TRBV11-3 to TRBJ1-6, with TRBD1 matching over 7 bases. Germline CDR1 reads SGHNT; CDR2 reads YENEEA. V lost 2 bases to trimming and J lost 10 bases; unmatched junction nucleotides: 8. The CDR3 has 15 residues. As DNA, the CDR3 is TGTGCCAGCAGCTTATCGACAGGGTCGGGGTCACCCCTCCACTTT. Its protein is CASSLSTGSGSPLHF.

V is TRBV19 and J is TRBJ1-3; unclear D gene. CDR3 length: 15 residues. V lost 5 bases, J lost 0 bases, and 11 bases lay in between. The germline V gene has CDR1 LNHDA and CDR2 SQIVND (reference sequence). CDR3 loop: CASSPAGTSGNTIYF. The CDR3 DNA reads as TGTGCCAGTAGTCCGGCGGGAACCTCTGGAAACACCATATATTTT.